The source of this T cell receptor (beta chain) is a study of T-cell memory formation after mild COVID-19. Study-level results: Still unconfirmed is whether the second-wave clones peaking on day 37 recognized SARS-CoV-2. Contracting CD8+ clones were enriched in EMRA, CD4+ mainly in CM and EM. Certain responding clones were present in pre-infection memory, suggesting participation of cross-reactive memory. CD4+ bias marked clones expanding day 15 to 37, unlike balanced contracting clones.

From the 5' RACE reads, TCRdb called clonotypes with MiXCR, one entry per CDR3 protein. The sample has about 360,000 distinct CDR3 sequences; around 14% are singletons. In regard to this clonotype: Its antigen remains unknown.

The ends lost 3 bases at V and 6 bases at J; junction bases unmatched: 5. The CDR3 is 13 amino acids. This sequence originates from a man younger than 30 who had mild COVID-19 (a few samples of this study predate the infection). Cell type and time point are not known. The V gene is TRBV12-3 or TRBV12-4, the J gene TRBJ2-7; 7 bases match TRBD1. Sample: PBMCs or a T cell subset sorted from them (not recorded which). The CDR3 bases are TGTGCCAGCAGTTTTCAACAGGGGTTCGAGCAGTACTTC. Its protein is CASSFQQGFEQYF.